A selection of T cell receptor beta chains follows, all from one sample in a study of cytomegalovirus exposure and HLA in healthy donors. The assay was immunoSEQ multiplex PCR, and TCRdb's table has in-frame clones only and misses some. There are approximately 110,000 clones in the sample; over 60% occur only once, and less than 4% lies in the top ten. The sequencing input was PBMCs. The receptor source for this set is a human donor in good health. CDR3s include the opening cysteine and the closing phenylalanine or tryptophan. The order of the fields is CDR3 protein, V gene, J gene, D gene. D genes are given only for firm matches.

CASSQDPEGMGGYTF	TRBV4-2	TRBJ1-2	NA
CASSQDGAGGGELFF	TRBV4-2	TRBJ2-2	TRBD2
CASSPSADARARNQPQHF	TRBV18	TRBJ1-5	NA
CATSRLRTGNQPQHF	TRBV15	TRBJ1-5	NA
CASSQVDLISYNEQFF	TRBV4-1	TRBJ2-1	NA
CASNRSPNTGELFF	TRBV2	TRBJ2-2	NA
CASRLSGAGTDTQYF	TRBV6-1	TRBJ2-3	TRBD2
CASSERLGGLATQYF	TRBV25-1	TRBJ2-5	TRBD2
CASSEAIGGQPQHF	TRBV6-1	TRBJ1-5	NA
CASSPRGGTGEKLFF	TRBV9	TRBJ1-4	NA
CASSSAEGDTQYF	TRBV5-1	TRBJ2-3	NA
CATSSGPAGQETQYF	TRBV15	TRBJ2-5	NA
CASSLAGGTGLQETQYF	TRBV5-8	TRBJ2-5	TRBD2
CASSLGLGGPGDTQYF	TRBV5-5	TRBJ2-3	TRBD2
CASSLVTGSYTGELFF	TRBV5-1	TRBJ2-2	NA
CASSSGQGIYGYTF	TRBV5-1	TRBJ1-2	NA
CASSWGGSSGANVLTF	TRBV5-8	TRBJ2-6	TRBD2
CASSLGRTGYEQYF	TRBV7-9	NA	TRBD1
CASRGTGPHGYTF	TRBV19	TRBJ1-2	TRBD1
CATVRGHGYTF	TRBV6-5	TRBJ1-2	NA
CASSIPSRGGETQYF	TRBV19	TRBJ2-5	NA
CASGKGVLDIQYF	TRBV12-5	TRBJ2-4	NA
CASSASGQGSEAFF	TRBV9	TRBJ1-1	NA
CASSVGGMGPLGREQYF	TRBV9	TRBJ2-7	NA
CASSEGGGALQGVEQYF	TRBV6-4	NA	TRBD1
CSVDPGQGGWNTEAFF	TRBV29-1	TRBJ1-1	TRBD1
CASSHRAISGNTIYF	TRBV19	TRBJ1-3	NA
CASTGPLPNNEQFF	TRBV19	TRBJ2-1	NA
CASSPWVEPMEEKLFF	TRBV9	TRBJ1-4	NA